The next 26 T cell receptor beta chains were all read from a single sample in a study of T cells in Graves' hyperthyroidism and ophthalmopathy. The source material, RNA transcripts, was used to amplify TCR beta CDR3 regions. Researchers ran a first-round RT-PCR on the TCR CDR3 using the HTBI primer set. TCRdb called the multiplex PCR reads again in MiXCR, with one record for every CDR3 protein. The sample records some 460,000 distinct CDR3 sequences, 15% to 19% being singletons. What was sequenced was blood. The receptor set was obtained from a young woman with Graves' hyperthyroidism.

V usage is TRBV6-4 and J usage is TRBJ1-5, with 7 bases that match TRBD1. V trimming: 0 bases; J trimming: 6 bases; junction bases outside the gene matches: 8. The CDR3 spans 16 residues. Looked up from germline, CDR1 is MRHNA and CDR2 is SNTAGT. In DNA form, the CDR3 reads TGTGCCAGCAGTGACTCCTTGAAGACAGGGCGTCAGCCCCAGCATTTT. This sequence encodes CASSDSLKTGRQPQHF.

Ten or more counts support this clonotype. The chain couples TRBV3-1 to TRBJ2-3; D gene uncertain. The ends were cut back, 1 base at V and 5 bases at J, with 4 bases in the middle. The germline V gene encodes CDR1 LGHDT and CDR2 YNNKEL (reference sequence). This CDR3 contains 12 residues. CDR3 in DNA: TGTGCCAGCAGCCAAGGTATAGATACGCAGTATTTT. Translated: CASSQGIDTQYF.

This clonotype has a count of ten or more. This sequence joins TRBV11-2 and TRBJ1-1, with 9 bases identical to TRBD1. Germline lookup yields CDR1 SGHAT and CDR2 FQNNGV. The CDR3 runs 14 residues. Trimming cost V 5 bases and J 1 base; bases outside gene matches: 2. The CDR3 here is CASSQGQGNTEAFF. Here the CDR3 DNA reads TGTGCCAGCAGCCAGGGACAGGGGAACACTGAAGCTTTCTTT.

On this clonotype: Being one base from a much bigger clone, this may be a read error. The chain combines TRBV2 with TRBJ2-1; D is possibly TRBD1 or TRBD2 (5 bases each). This CDR3 region has 11 residues. CDR1 is SNHLY, CDR2 FYNNEI, per germline. V gave up 7 bases and J gave up 10 bases, with 11 bases separating them. This chain's CDR3 is CASTDWDEQFF. CDR3 bases: TGTGCCAGCACCGATTGGGACGAGCAGTTCTTC.

V is TRBV6-1 and J is TRBJ2-7; the D gene is possibly TRBD1 (5 bases). The length of the CDR3 is 14 residues. Germline values: CDR1 MNHNS, CDR2 SASEGT. V lost 2 bases and J 4 bases, leaving 12 bases between the germline ends. The CDR3 DNA sequence: TGTGCCAGCAGTGAATATTGGCAGGGTTACGAGCAGTACTTC. This translates into CASSEYWQGYEQYF.

Many counts were recorded for this clonotype. The genes are TRBV14 and TRBJ1-1, with D tentatively TRBD1 (5 bases). With 2 bases removed from V and 0 bases from J, the gap between germline ends came to 10 bases. The CDR3 runs to 15 residues. Germline CDR1 reads SGHDN; CDR2 reads FVKESK. The DNA of the CDR3 is TGTGCCAGCAGCCAAACGGGGGGGATGAACACTGAAGCTTTCTTT. This gives the protein CASSQTGGMNTEAFF.

The rearrangement joins TRBV29-1 to TRBJ1-2; TRBD1 matches 7 bases. The CDR3 is made up of 15 amino acids. CDR1 is SQVTM and CDR2 is ANQGSEA in the germline V gene. V dropped 2 bases and J dropped 7; count of bases not matched to a gene: 13. CDR3 DNA sequence: TGCAGCGTTGAAAAAACCGGACAGGAGAGAACTGGCTACACCTTC. Amino acid sequence: CSVEKTGQERTGYTF.

This clonotype was found many times. The V and J genes are TRBV10-2 and TRBJ1-5; D call uncertain. V lost 4 bases, J lost 4 bases, and 8 bases lay in between. CDR1 is WSHSY, CDR2 SAAADI, per germline. The CDR3 totals 13 residues. The CDR3 is CASSADGNQPQHF. The CDR3, as DNA: TGCGCCAGCAGTGCGGACGGGAATCAGCCCCAGCATTTT.

This clonotype was seen many times. The J gene is TRBJ1-1, the V gene TRBV30; TRBD1 matches 8 bases. From germline, CDR1 is GTSNPN and CDR2 SVGIG (reference sequence). Trimming removed 6 bases from V and 6 bases from J; junction bases left unmatched: 9. CDR3 length: 13 amino acids. As DNA, the CDR3 is TGTGCCTGTTCACCAGGGGGCAGCGCTGAAGCTTTCTTT. It encodes CACSPGGSAEAFF. The full variable domain, in which reference TRBV30 and TRBJ1-1 provide the parts outside the CDR3, is SQTIHQWPATLVQPVGSPLSLECTVEGTSNPNLYWYRQAAGRGLQLLFYSVGIGQISSEVPQNLSASRPQDRQFILSSKKLLLSDSGFYLCACSPGGSAEAFFGQGTRLTVV.

In its sample, this clonotype was seen many times. The genes are TRBV9 and TRBJ2-3, with D perhaps being TRBD1 or TRBD2 (5 bases each). Germline V gives CDR1 SGDLS, CDR2 YYNGEE. V gave up 6 bases and J gave up 1 base, with 12 bases separating them. The CDR3 runs 14 residues. The CDR3 region is CASTVGVGTDTQYF. CDR3 nucleotide sequence: TGTGCCAGCACCGTGGGGGTCGGCACAGATACGCAGTATTTT.

This clonotype was observed many times. The chain employs TRBV4-1 and TRBJ1-5; a weak D match, TRBD1 (5 bases). Trimming left V 4 bases short and J 2 bases short, with 12 bases between. The CDR3 extends over 15 amino acids. Per the germline V gene, CDR1 is MGHRA and CDR2 is YSYEKL. This CDR3 reads CASSRLMGGNQPQHF. The CDR3 nucleotides are TGCGCCAGCAGCCGCCTGATGGGGGGCAATCAGCCCCAGCATTTT.

This clonotype was seen more than once but under ten times. CDR3 sequence reads: CASRWDRISGELFF. DNA for the CDR3: TGTGCCAGCAGATGGGACAGAATTTCCGGGGAGCTGTTTTTT. The genes are TRBV11-2 and TRBJ2-2; 7 bases align to TRBD1. Germline-derived CDR1 and CDR2 are SGHAT and FQNNGV. Germline trimming cut 6 bases from V and 6 bases from J; bases unmatched to any gene: 7. The CDR3 has 14 residues.

The chain recombines TRBV5-8 with TRBJ2-5; 7 bases fit TRBD2. CDR3 length: 13 residues. Germline V gene data show CDR1 as SGHTS and CDR2 as YDEGEE. With 4 bases clipped from V and 3 bases from J, the junction kept 3 bases outside the gene matches. The CDR3 spells CASSIGTKETQYF. CDR3 DNA sequence: TGTGCCAGCAGCATCGGGACTAAAGAGACCCAGTACTTC.

This clonotype showed up many times. V and J are TRBV19 and TRBJ1-2; D uncertain. V was trimmed by 0 bases and J by 4 bases, leaving 6 bases between them. Germline values: CDR1 LNHDA, CDR2 SQIVND (reference sequence). There are 13 residues in the CDR3. The chain's CDR3 is CASSIDAVYGYTF. The CDR3, as DNA: TGTGCCAGTAGTATAGACGCGGTCTATGGCTACACCTTC.

This clonotype was observed many times. This sequence joins TRBV27 and TRBJ2-3; 15 positions agree with TRBD2. The length of the CDR3 is 17 residues. In germline, CDR1 is MNHEY, CDR2 SMNVEV (reference sequence). The V segment lost 5 bases and the J segment 4 bases; nucleotides outside the gene matches: 7. Here the CDR3 reads CASSPRTSGRGPDTQYF. Here the CDR3 DNA reads TGTGCCAGCAGTCCGCGGACTAGCGGGAGGGGGCCAGATACGCAGTATTTT.

The rearrangement links TRBV11-2 to TRBJ1-4; D gene uncertain. CDR1 and CDR2 from the germline V gene are SGHAT and FQNNGV. This CDR3 has 16 amino acids. V was cut by 1 base and J by 0 bases, with 9 bases left in between. In DNA, the CDR3 is TGTGCCAGCAGCTTAGCGGCAGAACCAACTAATGAAAAACTGTTTTTT. As protein: CASSLAAEPTNEKLFF.

This clonotype was observed a few times. The chain has TRBV5-1 and TRBJ1-6; D gene uncertain. This CDR3 region has 15 residues. V dropped 5 bases and J dropped 0 bases, with 9 bases sitting between them. CDR1 is SGHRS, CDR2 YFSETQ, per germline. This chain's CDR3 is CASRQRSSYNSPLHF. The DNA for the CDR3 is TGCGCCAGCAGACAGAGGAGCTCCTATAATTCACCCCTCCACTTT.

This clonotype appeared many times. The chain links TRBV18 to TRBJ2-1; TRBD2 aligns across 11 bases. The CDR3 is made up of 18 amino acids. Trimming cost V 3 bases and J 0 bases; bases outside gene matches: 7. Looked up from germline, CDR1 is KGHSH and CDR2 is LQKENI. CDR3 protein: CASSPRTSGYSSYNEQFF. In DNA, the CDR3 is TGTGCCAGCTCACCTCGGACTAGCGGGTATAGCTCCTACAATGAGCAGTTCTTC.

This clonotype was seen only once. The chain is built from TRBV5-5 and TRBJ2-7; no clear D. The germline V gene encodes CDR1 SGHKS and CDR2 YYEKEE (reference sequence). The CDR3 has 13 residues. The V and J ends lost 1 base and 5 bases respectively, with 10 bases between them. The CDR3 region has the DNA TGTGCCAGCAGCTTGCAAGGGCGGAACGAGCAGTACTTC. This sequence encodes CASSLQGRNEQYF. Full variable domain (remainder filled in from reference TRBV5-5 and TRBJ2-7): DAGVTQSPTHLIKTRGQQVTLRCSPISGHKSVSWYQQVLGQGPQFIFQYYEKEERGRGNFPDRFSARQFPNYSSELNVNALLLGDSALYLCASSLQGRNEQYFGPGTRLTVT.

This clonotype was recorded many times. V usage is TRBV7-9 and J usage is TRBJ2-5, with D tentatively TRBD2 (5 bases). Trimming took off 3 bases at V and 5 bases at J, with 22 bases between the two ends. CDR1 is SEHNR and CDR2 is FQNEAQ in the germline V gene (reference sequence). The CDR3 covers 17 residues. DNA for the CDR3: TGTGCCAGCAGCTTTCTGAAACGGGGTCCCTTGGGGGAGACCCAGTACTTC. Protein product: CASSFLKRGPLGETQYF.

This clonotype was detected a few times. The rearrangement links TRBV19 to TRBJ2-1; possibly TRBD1 or TRBD2 for D (5 bases each). The germline CDR1 and CDR2 sequences are LNHDA and SQIVND (reference sequence). The CDR3 is 14 amino acids. Trimming took 6 bases from V and 9 from J, leaving 18 bases between them. The CDR3 region is CASRGPFWPPEQFF. CDR3 DNA: TGTGCCAGTAGGGGACCGTTTTGGCCACCTGAGCAGTTCTTC.

This clonotype has just a few counts. CDR3 coding DNA: TGTGCCAGCAGTGAACAGGGGGCGCTCAATGAGCAGTTCTTC. Encoded protein: CASSEQGALNEQFF. The chain carries TRBV2 and TRBJ2-1; 8 bases agree with TRBD1. V was clipped by 2 bases and J by 6 bases; unmatched bases: 3. The germline gives CDR1 SNHLY, CDR2 FYNNEI. CDR3 length: 14 residues.

The chain combines TRBV2 with TRBJ1-2; D uncertain. The ends were cut back, 2 bases at V and 8 bases at J, with 12 bases in the middle. Germline V lookup: CDR1 SNHLY, CDR2 FYNNEI. CDR3 size: 13 residues. The chain's CDR3 is CASSELSSLGYTF. The CDR3 coding sequence is TGTGCCAGCAGTGAACTCAGTTCGTTAGGCTACACCTTC.

This clonotype has a handful of counts. V usage is TRBV6-2 or TRBV6-3 and J usage is TRBJ1-3; a possible D gene is TRBD1 (5 bases). The CDR3 sequence is 17 residues long. CDR1 is MNHEY, CDR2 SVGEGT, per germline. Trimming stripped 0 bases from V and 0 bases from J, with 12 bases between. CDR3 DNA: TGTGCCAGCAGTTACTCGAGACAGACCTTCTCTGGAAACACCATATATTTT. This sequence encodes CASSYSRQTFSGNTIYF.

V gene TRBV28 combines with J gene TRBJ1-2; 9 bases are shared with TRBD1. The CDR3 extends over 13 amino acids. The germline CDR1 and CDR2 sequences are MDHEN and SYDVKM. V shed 6 bases, J shed 7 bases, and the junction held 6 bases outside the gene matches. The CDR3 protein is CASSTGQGSGYTF. The DNA of the CDR3 is TGTGCCAGCAGCACAGGACAGGGGTCTGGCTACACCTTC.

The table lists this clonotype with a count of one. Being one base from a much bigger clone, this may be a read error. The chain uses TRBV6-1 and TRBJ2-7; 15 nucleotides agree with TRBD2. Per the germline V gene, CDR1 is MNHNS and CDR2 is SASEGT. V lost 6 bases, J lost 7 bases, and 10 bases stayed unmatched. This CDR3 contains 16 residues. CDR3 amino acids: CASSSRTSGGAYEQYF. The CDR3 nucleotides read TGTGCCAGCAGCTCTAGGACTAGCGGGGGGGCTTATGAGCAGTACTTC.